The clone carrying this T cell receptor beta chain was counted only a few times. The antigen is undetermined. This specimen belongs to a study of cytomegalovirus exposure and HLA in healthy donors. Both 60 Vbeta primers and 13 Jbeta primers went into the PCR. Measured with immunoSEQ multiplex PCR; TCRdb has only the in-frame clones, and not every one. The sample comprises roughly 120,000 clones, approximately 82% of which are singletons, and about 2.7% rests with the top ten. Trimming left V 2 bases short and J 10 bases short, with 6 bases between. Germline V gene sequence: CDR1 MNHNY, CDR2 SVGAGI (reference sequence). The CDR3 extends over 12 amino acids. Study outcomes and limitations: The authors later linked a missense DCLRE1C variant to TCR beta V- and J-gene trimming. In vitro work confirmed that three CMV-associated chains recognize CMV antigens.

This TCR came from a young woman in good health and CMV-seropositive. Sequencing was performed on PBMCs. The V gene is TRBV6-6, the J gene TRBJ1-6; the D gene is possibly TRBD1 (5 bases). Here the CDR3 DNA reads TGTGCCAGCAGTTACGCAGGGTCACCCCTCCACTTT. Residues: CASSYAGSPLHF.